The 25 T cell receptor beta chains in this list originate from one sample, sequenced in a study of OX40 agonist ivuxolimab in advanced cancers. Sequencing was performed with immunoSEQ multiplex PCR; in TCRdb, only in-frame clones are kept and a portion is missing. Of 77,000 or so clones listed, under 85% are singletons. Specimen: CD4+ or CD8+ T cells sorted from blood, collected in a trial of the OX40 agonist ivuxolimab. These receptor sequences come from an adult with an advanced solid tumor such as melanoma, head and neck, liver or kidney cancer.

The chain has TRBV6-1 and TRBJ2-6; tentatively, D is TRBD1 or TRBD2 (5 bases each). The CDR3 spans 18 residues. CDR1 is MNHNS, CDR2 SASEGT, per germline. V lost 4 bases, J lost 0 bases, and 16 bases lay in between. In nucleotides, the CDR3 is TGTGCCAGCAGTGTTGCGGTATCTGGGGGCTCTGGGGCCAACGTCCTGACTTTC. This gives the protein CASSVAVSGGSGANVLTF.

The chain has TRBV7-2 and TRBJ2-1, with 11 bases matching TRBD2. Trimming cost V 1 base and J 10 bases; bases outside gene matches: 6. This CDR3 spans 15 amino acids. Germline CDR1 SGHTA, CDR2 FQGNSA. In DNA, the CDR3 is TGTGCCAGCAGCTTAGTTAGCGGGGGGGCCGAAGAGCAGTTCTTC. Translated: CASSLVSGGAEEQFF.

The CDR3 is CASSLEPGRNYEQYF. For the CDR3, the DNA is TGTGCCAGCAGCCTGGAACCGGGACGTAACTACGAGCAGTACTTC. This chain links TRBV5-5 with TRBJ2-7; D may correspond to TRBD1 or TRBD2 (5 bases each). The CDR3 is made up of 15 amino acids. Germline-derived CDR1 and CDR2 are SGHKS and YYEKEE (reference sequence). The V end was cut by 4 bases, the J end by 3 bases, with 17 bases between.

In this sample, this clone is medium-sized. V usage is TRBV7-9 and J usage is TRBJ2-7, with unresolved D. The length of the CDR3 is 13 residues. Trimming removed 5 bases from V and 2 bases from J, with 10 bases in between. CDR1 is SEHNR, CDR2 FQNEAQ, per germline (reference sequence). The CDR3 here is CASSPKGPYEQYF. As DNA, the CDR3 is TGTGCCAGCAGCCCTAAAGGCCCCTACGAGCAGTACTTC.

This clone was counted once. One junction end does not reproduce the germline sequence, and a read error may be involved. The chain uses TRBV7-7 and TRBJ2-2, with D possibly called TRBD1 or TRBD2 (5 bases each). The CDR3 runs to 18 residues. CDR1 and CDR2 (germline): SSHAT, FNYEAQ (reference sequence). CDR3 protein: CASSLGHGEGHNTGELFF. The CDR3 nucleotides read TGTGCTAGCAGCTTAGGACATGGCGAGGGCCACAACACCGGGGAGCTGTTTTTT.

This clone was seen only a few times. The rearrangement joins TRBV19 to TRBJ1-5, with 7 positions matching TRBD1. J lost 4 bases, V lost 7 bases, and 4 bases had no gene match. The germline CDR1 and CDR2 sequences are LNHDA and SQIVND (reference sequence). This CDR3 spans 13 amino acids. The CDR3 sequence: CASTGTENQPQHF. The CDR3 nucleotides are TGTGCCAGTACCGGGACAGAGAATCAGCCCCAGCATTTT. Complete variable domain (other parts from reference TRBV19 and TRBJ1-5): DGGITQSPKYLFRKEGQNVTLSCEQNLNHDAMYWYRQDPGQGLRLIYYSQIVNDFQKGDIAEGYSVSREKKESFPLTVTSAQKNPTAFYLCASTGTENQPQHFGDGTRLSIL.

For the CDR3, the DNA is TGTGCCAGCAGTTACGTGGGTATGAACACTGAAGCTTTCTTT. It is translated as CASSYVGMNTEAFF. The rearrangement joins TRBV6-5 to TRBJ1-1; D ambiguous. The CDR3 has 14 amino acids. Trimming removed 2 bases at V and 0 bases at J, with 7 bases between. Germline-derived CDR1 and CDR2 are MNHEY and SVGAGI.

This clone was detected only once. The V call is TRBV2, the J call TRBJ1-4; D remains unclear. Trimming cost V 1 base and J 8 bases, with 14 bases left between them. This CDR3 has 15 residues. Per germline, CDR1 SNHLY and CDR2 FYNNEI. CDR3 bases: TGTGCCAGCAGTGAAGTAGAGGTTGCAAGCGAAAAACTGTTTTTT. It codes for CASSEVEVASEKLFF.

CDR3 DNA: TGTGCCAGCAGCCAGGCGGGACAGGGCTATGAGCAGTTCTTC. Translation: CASSQAGQGYEQFF. V is TRBV4-2 and J is TRBJ2-1; 9 bases match TRBD1. With 3 bases clipped from V and 8 bases from J, the junction kept 5 bases outside the gene matches. Per germline, CDR1 LGHNA and CDR2 YNFKEQ. This CDR3 is 14 amino acids long.

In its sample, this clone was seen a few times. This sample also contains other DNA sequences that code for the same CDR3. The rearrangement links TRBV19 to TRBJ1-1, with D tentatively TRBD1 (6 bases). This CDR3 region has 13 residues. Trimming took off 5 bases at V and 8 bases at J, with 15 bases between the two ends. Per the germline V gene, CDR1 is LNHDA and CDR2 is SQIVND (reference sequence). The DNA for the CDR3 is TGTGCCAGTAGTGAACAGGGTTTCGTAGAAGCTTTCTTT. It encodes CASSEQGFVEAFF.

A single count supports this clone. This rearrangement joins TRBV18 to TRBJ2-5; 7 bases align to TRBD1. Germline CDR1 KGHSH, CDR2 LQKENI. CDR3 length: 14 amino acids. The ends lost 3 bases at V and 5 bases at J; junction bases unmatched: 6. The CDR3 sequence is CASSPRQGRETQYF. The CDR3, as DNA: TGTGCCAGCTCACCCAGACAGGGAAGGGAGACCCAGTACTTC.

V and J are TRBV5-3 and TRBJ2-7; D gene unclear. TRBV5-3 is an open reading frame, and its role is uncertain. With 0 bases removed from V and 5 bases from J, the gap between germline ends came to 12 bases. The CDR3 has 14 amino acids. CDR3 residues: CARSLDPPFHEQYF. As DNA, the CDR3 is TGTGCCAGAAGCTTGGACCCACCCTTCCACGAGCAGTACTTC.

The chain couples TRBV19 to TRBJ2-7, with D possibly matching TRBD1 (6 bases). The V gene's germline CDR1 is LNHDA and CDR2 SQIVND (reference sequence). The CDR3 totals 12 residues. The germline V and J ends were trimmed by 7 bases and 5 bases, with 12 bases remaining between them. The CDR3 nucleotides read TGTGCCAGTAATGGCAGGGGCCACGAGCAGTACTTC. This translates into CASNGRGHEQYF.

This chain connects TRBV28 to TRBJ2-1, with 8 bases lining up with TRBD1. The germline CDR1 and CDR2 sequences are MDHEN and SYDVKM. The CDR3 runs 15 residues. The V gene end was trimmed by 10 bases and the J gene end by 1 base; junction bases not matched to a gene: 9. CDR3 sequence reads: CAKKGDRMSYNEQFF. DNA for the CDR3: TGTGCCAAAAAAGGGGACAGGATGTCCTACAATGAGCAGTTCTTC.

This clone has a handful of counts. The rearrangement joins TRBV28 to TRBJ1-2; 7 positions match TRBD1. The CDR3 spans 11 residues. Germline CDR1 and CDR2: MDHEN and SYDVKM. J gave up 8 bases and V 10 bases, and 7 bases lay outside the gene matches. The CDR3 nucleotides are TGTGCCATCTCACAGGGGTTGGGCTACACCTTC. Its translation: CAISQGLGYTF.

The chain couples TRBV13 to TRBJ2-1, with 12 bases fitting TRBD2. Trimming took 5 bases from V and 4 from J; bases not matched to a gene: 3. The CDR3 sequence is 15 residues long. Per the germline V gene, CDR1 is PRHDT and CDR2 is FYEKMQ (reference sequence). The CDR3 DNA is TGTGCCAGCAGCCCCGGACTAGCGGGATACAATGAGCAGTTCTTC. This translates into CASSPGLAGYNEQFF.

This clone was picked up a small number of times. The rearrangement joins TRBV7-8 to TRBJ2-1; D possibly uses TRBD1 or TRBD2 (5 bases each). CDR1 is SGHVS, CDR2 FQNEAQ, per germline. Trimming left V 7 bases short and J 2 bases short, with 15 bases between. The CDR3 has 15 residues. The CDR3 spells CASTKNRDPYNEQFF. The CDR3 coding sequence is TGTGCCAGCACCAAAAACCGGGACCCCTACAATGAGCAGTTCTTC.

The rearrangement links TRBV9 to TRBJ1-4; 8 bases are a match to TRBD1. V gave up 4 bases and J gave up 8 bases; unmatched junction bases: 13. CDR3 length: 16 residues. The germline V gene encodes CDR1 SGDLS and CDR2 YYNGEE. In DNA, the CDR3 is TGTGCCAGCAGCCGGGCAGGGGGCATTTCAGGGGAAAAACTGTTTTTT. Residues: CASSRAGGISGEKLFF.

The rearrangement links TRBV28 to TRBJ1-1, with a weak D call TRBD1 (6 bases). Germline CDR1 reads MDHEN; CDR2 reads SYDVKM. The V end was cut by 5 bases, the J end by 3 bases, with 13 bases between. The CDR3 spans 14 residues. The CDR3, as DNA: TGTGCCAGCAGTCGGACAGCCGCCCACACTGAAGCTTTCTTT. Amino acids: CASSRTAAHTEAFF. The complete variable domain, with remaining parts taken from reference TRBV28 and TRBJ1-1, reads DVKVTQSSRYLVKRTGEKVFLECVQDMDHENMFWYRQDPGLGLRLIYFSYDVKMKEKGDIPEGYSVSREKKERFSLILESASTNQTSMYLCASSRTAAHTEAFFGQGTRLTVV.

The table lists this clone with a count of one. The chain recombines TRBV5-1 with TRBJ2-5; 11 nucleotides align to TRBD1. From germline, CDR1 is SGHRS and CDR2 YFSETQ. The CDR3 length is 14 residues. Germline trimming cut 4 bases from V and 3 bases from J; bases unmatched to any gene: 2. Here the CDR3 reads CASSMGQGEETQYF. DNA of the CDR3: TGCGCCAGCAGCATGGGACAGGGGGAAGAGACCCAGTACTTC.

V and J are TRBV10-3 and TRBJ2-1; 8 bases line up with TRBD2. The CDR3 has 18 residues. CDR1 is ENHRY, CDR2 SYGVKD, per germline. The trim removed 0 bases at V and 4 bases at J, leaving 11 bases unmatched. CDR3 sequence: CAISESTAGVPLYNEQFF. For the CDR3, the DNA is TGTGCCATCAGTGAGTCTACAGCGGGGGTACCTTTATACAATGAGCAGTTCTTC.

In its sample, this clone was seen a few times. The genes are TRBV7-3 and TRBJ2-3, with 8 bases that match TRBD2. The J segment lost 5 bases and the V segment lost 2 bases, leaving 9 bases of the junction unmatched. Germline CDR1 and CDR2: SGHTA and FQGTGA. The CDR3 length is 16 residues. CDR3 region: CASSLHALAGQDTQYF. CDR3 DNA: TGTGCCAGCAGCTTACACGCTTTAGCGGGACAAGATACGCAGTATTTT.

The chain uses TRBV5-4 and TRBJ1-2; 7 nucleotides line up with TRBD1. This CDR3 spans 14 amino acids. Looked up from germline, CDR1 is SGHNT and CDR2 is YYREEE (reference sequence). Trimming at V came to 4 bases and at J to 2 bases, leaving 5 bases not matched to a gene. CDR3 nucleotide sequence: TGTGCCAGCAGCGAAGGACAGGAAAACTATGGCTACACCTTC. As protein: CASSEGQENYGYTF.

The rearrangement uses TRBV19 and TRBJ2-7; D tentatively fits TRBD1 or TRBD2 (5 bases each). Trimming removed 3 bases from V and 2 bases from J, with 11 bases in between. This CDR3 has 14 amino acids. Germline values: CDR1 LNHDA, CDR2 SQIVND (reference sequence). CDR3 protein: CASSIRDGAYEQYF. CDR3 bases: TGTGCCAGTAGTATCCGGGACGGAGCCTACGAGCAGTACTTC.

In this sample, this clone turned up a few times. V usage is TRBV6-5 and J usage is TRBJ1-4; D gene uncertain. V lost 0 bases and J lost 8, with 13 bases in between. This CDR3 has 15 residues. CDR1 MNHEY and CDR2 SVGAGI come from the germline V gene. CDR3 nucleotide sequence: TGTGCCAGCAGTTACTCGACGGGGATAGGGGAAAAACTGTTTTTT. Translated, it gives CASSYSTGIGEKLFF.